This T cell receptor beta chain was found in a study of cytomegalovirus exposure and HLA in healthy donors. This clone showed up just a few times. Germline V CDR1 and CDR2: SQVTM, ANQGSEA. This CDR3 comprises 14 residues. The PCR ran on 60 Vbeta and 13 Jbeta primers. Method: immunoSEQ multiplex PCR; TCRdb's copy keeps in-frame clones and lacks some. Of 150,000 or so clones listed, just over 70% are singletons. Sequenced material: PBMCs. V is TRBV29-1 and J is TRBJ2-5; 8 bases fit TRBD1. The J call could be wrong; TRBJ2-7 is a better fit for the DNA end. This receptor was identified in a human donor in good health. This chain's CDR3 is CSVRTGGISYEQYF. CDR3 bases: TGCAGCGTTCGAACAGGGGGAATCTCCTACGAGCAGTACTTC.